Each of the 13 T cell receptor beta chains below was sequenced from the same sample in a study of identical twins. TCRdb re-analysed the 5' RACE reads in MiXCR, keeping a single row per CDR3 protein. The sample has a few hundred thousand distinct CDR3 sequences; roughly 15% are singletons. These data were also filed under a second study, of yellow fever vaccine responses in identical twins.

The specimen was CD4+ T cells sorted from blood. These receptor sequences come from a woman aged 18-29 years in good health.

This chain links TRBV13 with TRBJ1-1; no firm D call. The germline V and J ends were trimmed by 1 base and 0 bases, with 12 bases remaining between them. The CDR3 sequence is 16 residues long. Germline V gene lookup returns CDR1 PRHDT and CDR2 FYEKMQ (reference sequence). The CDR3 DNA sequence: TGTGCCAGCAGCTTAGATATCTCGCAGATGAACACTGAAGCTTTCTTT. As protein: CASSLDISQMNTEAFF.

In DNA, the CDR3 is TGTGCCACCAGCGGGGTGGAGAACACCGGGGAGCTGTTTTTT. Its protein is CATSGVENTGELFF. The chain employs TRBV24-1 and TRBJ2-2, with a weak D call TRBD2 (5 bases). V lost 7 bases and J lost 1, with 9 bases in between. This CDR3 comprises 14 residues. Germline V gives CDR1 KGHDR, CDR2 SFDVKD.

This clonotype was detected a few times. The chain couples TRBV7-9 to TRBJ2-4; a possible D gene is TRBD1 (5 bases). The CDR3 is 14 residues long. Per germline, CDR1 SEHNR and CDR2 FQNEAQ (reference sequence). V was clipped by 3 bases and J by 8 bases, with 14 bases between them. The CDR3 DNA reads TGTGCCAGCAGCTTCCCCCAGACAGTCCACATTCAGTACTTC. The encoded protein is CASSFPQTVHIQYF. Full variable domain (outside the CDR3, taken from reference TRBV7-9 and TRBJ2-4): DTGVSQNPRHKITKRGQNVTFRCDPISEHNRLYWYRQTLGQGPEFLTYFQNEAQLEKSRLLSDRFSAERPKGSFSTLEIQRTEQGDSAMYLCASSFPQTVHIQYFGAGTRLSVL.

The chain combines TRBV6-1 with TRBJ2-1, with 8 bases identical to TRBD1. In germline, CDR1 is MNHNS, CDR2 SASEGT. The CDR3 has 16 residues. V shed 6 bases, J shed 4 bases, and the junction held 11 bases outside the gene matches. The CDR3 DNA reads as TGTGCCAGCAGGGAACCCGGACAGGGAGCTTACAATGAGCAGTTCTTC. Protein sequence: CASREPGQGAYNEQFF.

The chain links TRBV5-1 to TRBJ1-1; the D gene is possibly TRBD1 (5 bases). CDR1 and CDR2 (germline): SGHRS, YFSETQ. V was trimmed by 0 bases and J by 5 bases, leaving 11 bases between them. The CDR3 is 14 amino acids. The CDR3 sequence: CASSLAPEGTEAFF. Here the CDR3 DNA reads TGCGCCAGCAGCTTGGCCCCAGAGGGGACTGAAGCTTTCTTT.

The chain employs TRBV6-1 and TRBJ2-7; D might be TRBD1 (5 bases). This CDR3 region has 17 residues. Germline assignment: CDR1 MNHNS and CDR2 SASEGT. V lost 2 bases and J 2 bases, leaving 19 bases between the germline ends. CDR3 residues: CASSEFMLGASTYEQYV. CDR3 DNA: TGTGCCAGCAGTGAATTTATGCTAGGGGCGTCGACCTACGAGCAGTACGTC.

The chain's CDR3 is CASSPGLLFCGANVLTF. The CDR3 nucleotides read TGTGCCAGCAGCCCAGGACTACTCTTCTGTGGGGCCAACGTCCTGACTTTC. The chain links TRBV5-7 to TRBJ2-6, with D possibly matching TRBD2 (6 bases). TRBV5-7 is flagged as an ORF with uncertain function. The CDR3 runs to 17 residues. V was cut by 4 bases and J by 3 bases, with 17 bases left in between.

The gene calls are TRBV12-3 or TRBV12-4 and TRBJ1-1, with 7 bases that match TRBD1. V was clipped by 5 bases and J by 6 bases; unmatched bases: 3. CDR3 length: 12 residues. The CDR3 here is CASSIQGSEAFF. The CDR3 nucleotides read TGTGCCAGCAGTATACAGGGGTCTGAAGCTTTCTTT.

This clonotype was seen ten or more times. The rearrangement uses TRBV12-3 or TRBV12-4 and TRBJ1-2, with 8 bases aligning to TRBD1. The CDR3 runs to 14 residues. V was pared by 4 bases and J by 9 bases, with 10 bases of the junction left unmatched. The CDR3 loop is CASSSPDREWRYTF. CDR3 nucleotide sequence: TGTGCCAGCAGTTCCCCGGACAGGGAGTGGCGCTACACCTTC.

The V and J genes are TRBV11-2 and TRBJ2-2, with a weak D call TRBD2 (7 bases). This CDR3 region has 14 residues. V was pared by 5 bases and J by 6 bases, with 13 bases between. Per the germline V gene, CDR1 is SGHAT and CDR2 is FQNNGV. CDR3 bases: TGTGCCAGCAGCCCCGGGGGGCTGGCCGGGGAGCTGTTTTTT. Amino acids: CASSPGGLAGELFF.

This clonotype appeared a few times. In DNA, the CDR3 is TGTGCCAGCAGTTTAGGACAGGGCTGGGGCTACACCTTC. It translates to CASSLGQGWGYTF. The rearrangement joins TRBV12-3 or TRBV12-4 to TRBJ1-2, with TRBD1 identical over 7 bases. J lost 8 bases, V lost 1 base, and 4 bases had no gene match. The CDR3 is made up of 13 amino acids.

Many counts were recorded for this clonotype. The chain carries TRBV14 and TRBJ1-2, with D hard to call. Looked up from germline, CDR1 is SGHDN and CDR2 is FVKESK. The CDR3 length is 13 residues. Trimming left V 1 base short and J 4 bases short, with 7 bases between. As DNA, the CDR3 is TGTGCCAGCAGCCAAGGATCGGCCTATGGCTACACCTTC. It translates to CASSQGSAYGYTF.

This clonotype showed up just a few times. CDR3 region: CSAPGIQETQYF. For the CDR3, the DNA is TGCAGTGCCCCCGGGATCCAAGAGACCCAGTACTTC. The rearrangement joins TRBV20-1 to TRBJ2-5; D may be TRBD2 (5 bases). The V end lost 6 bases, the J end lost 1 base, and 9 bases lay between the germline ends. In germline, CDR1 is DFQATT, CDR2 SNEGSKA (reference sequence). The CDR3 consists of 12 residues.